This T cell receptor (beta chain) derives from a study of cytomegalovirus exposure and HLA in healthy donors (dated by TCRdb to between 2016 and 2019). Study-wide context: An earlier analysis of 587 of the donors reported 276 Gb of sequence data and approximately 120 million unique TCR beta sequences obtained from about 179 million T cells. Roughly 300 gigabases of sequencing data and approximately 92 million unique TCR sequences made up an early release that covered fewer than 650 HLA-typed donors. Of the roughly 400 genotyped donors, roughly 80% fell in the genetic ancestry cluster associated with self-reported Caucasian donors. The aim of the study was to test whether cataloging public T cell receptors could identify signatures of past pathogen exposure. The study used immunosequencing to profile the T cell repertoires of around 600 subjects and linked those repertoires to cytomegalovirus serostatus. In addition to the first cohort of 650 to 750 subjects, a separate validation cohort of 120 different subjects was used. The study combined high-throughput TCR immunosequencing, statistical association of individual TCRs with disease status, and machine learning to predict cytomegalovirus infection status. A later analysis re-analyzed previously published TCR beta repertoires from 600 to 850 donors and added high-resolution HLA genotyping to study TCR occurrence patterns. In the later analysis, no new phenotypic data were used to find candidate immune exposures; instead, reliance was placed on TCR beta sequences and their occurrence across donors. An earlier analysis of some 500 of the donors used high-throughput TCR beta sequencing to judge whether each TCR beta V gene segment behaved as functional or pseudogenic. Alongside the repertoire data, information on donor age, sex, ethnicity and CMV serostatus was compiled. In a later genetic analysis, genome-wide SNP genotypes for about 65% of the roughly 700 donors were used, and that subset was treated as a discovery cohort. Every repertoire in the discovery cohort had been generated on one and the same sequencing platform. HLA typing included class I and class II loci at four-digit resolution. The number of donors typed differed by locus, with about 629-640 for A, B, C, DRB1 and DQB1, around 560 for DQA1, 600 to 610 for DPA1, and roughly 450 for DPB1. Because of strong linkage in the cohort, 5 or 6 DR-DQ haplotypes were treated as single units for association and clustering. Among roughly 400 genotyped donors of the cohort, an average of approximately 240,000 unique TCR beta nucleotide sequences was sequenced per donor, of which about 18% were non-productive. The study at large found these results: Sequencing depth was assumed to be roughly uniform across donors in the presence/absence analyses, though that assumption may not hold. When HLA alleles, especially DR and DQ, strongly co-occurred, attributing TCR associations to individual alleles was difficult. Several of the top co-occurrence clusters appeared to be linked to parvovirus B19, influenza, CMV and Epstein-Barr virus, according to a later analysis. Specific HLA alleles were associated with 15,000 to 20,000 TCR beta sequences at a false discovery rate of 0.05 in a later analysis. A few of the identified cytomegalovirus-associated TCR beta chains were confirmed in vitro to be specific for cytomegalovirus antigens. Immune exposure information for the cohort was limited to CMV serostatus. Because some donors lacked HLA typing at each locus, the association tests relied only on the typed subset. According to a later genetic analysis, donors in an Asian-associated ancestry cluster had fewer N-insertions in productive TCRs than the approximately 670-donor mean. According to the authors, the approach could potentially be generalized to other disease states and immunological phenotypes. Only TCR beta chains were sequenced in this cohort, and the absence of alpha or paired-chain data limited detectable features. The study gave a list of over 150 TCR beta chains associated with cytomegalovirus. Most TCR sequences were observed very rarely across donors, whereas some public TCRs were present in many individuals. The sequencing pipeline was judged likely to have produced a cluster of highly shared sequence variants as a technical artifact. An association between a missense DCLRE1C variant and V-gene and J-gene trimming of TCR beta chains was found in a later genetic analysis and replicated in an independent cohort. Linkage disequilibrium might explain the correlated functional status among segregating V segments, but an unknown experimental factor could not be excluded. According to a later analysis, TCR association rates differed among HLA loci, with DRB1 alleles showing the most associated TCRs and HLA-C alleles showing the fewest. A further reported finding was that TCR beta sequences accurately predicted the HLA-A and HLA-B alleles for most subjects in the first cohort. Fewer than 20 rarely observed V segments, including chromosome 9 orphons, were excluded from the earlier analysis of some 590 of the donors because counts were too low. Cytomegalovirus status was reported to be diagnosed by the classifier with high specificity and sensitivity in both the original and validation cohorts. The 87-base-pair reads could not distinguish some IMGT-functional V segments, including TRBV6-2 and TRBV6-3, so those segments were excluded. In an earlier analysis of some 550 of the donors, most TCR beta V segments were observed in productive rearrangements about 87% or about 30% of the time, broadly matching IMGT annotations. In a later analysis, HLA-associated TCR beta chains were found to be more clonally expanded and to have lower generation probabilities than equally common non-associated chains. In a later analysis, most CMV-associated TCR beta chains were found to appear HLA-restricted, with HLA associations seemingly driven largely by CMV exposure.

Library preparation used the immunoSEQ multiplex PCR assay. For the multiplex PCR, a mixture combining 60 forward primers for TCR Vbeta segments and 13 reverse primers for TCR Jbeta segments was used. A multiplex PCR assay on genomic DNA amplified the CDR3 region of rearranged TCR beta genes. On the Illumina HiSeq System, the amplified TCR beta libraries were sequenced as 87-base-pair reads. The original methods were these. A later analysis counted about 76 million unique TCR beta chains across the 550 to 700 repertoires, and 9.5 million to 11 million of these chains were shared by at least two donors. To remove PCR and sequencing errors, raw reads were error-corrected and collapsed into unique sequences using a nearest-neighbor algorithm that merged closely related sequences. V, D and J gene segments were assigned by aligning CDR3 sequences to IMGT reference sequences. For a sequence to be retained, at least a six-nucleotide match to both a V gene segment and a J gene segment was required. A rearrangement was called productive if the CDR3 had no stop codons and remained in frame with V and J, and every other rearrangement was called non-productive. Following IMGT convention, CDR3 was defined as the stretch from the second conserved V-encoded cysteine to the conserved J-encoded phenylalanine. The earlier analysis of 500 to 650 of the donors excluded any sequence lacking an unambiguous match to a single V gene segment. An earlier analysis of over 450 of the donors classified V segments as functional when productive rearrangements were above 56.7% and as segregating when the standard deviation between donors was above 5%. To diagnose cytomegalovirus status from the catalog of TCR beta chain sequences, a statistical classification framework was built. A later analysis assigned V and J genes by comparing TCR nucleotide sequences with IMGT/GENE-DB human TR gene sequences. In a later analysis, CDR3 sequences and most-parsimonious VDJ recombination scenarios were assigned using the TCRdist pipeline. In a later analysis, each TCR beta chain was defined by its CDR3 amino acid sequence together with its V-gene family, and reads without a unique V-gene family were excluded. As a way to deal with suspected cross-contamination and a sequencing artifact, a later analysis dropped hundreds of nucleotide sequences that were highly shared and had low generation probability. A later analysis calculated a clonal expansion index for each public chain from normalized within-repertoire ranks of inferred template counts. A later analysis computed generation probabilities with a VDJ recombination model fitted to out-of-frame rearrangements, and checked the results against IGoR. In a later analysis, TCR-TCR, TCR-HLA and TCR-CMV co-occurrence was scored with hypergeometric tests, and a repertoire-size bias correction was applied to TCR pairs. A later analysis estimated false discovery rates by permuting HLA or CMV assignments 20 times. In a later analysis, co-occurring TCRs were grouped using DBSCAN, and TCRdist sequence similarity was added for clustering within HLA-allele-positive subsets. For co-occurrence clustering, repertoires with fewer than 30,000 or more than 120,000 public chains were excluded, along with a handful of repertoires with anomalous nucleotide sharing. TCRdb provides this immuneACCESS table in a form limited to in-frame rearrangements. Some clones are lacking; in checked studies, under half of them reflect an unresolved V gene, and why the rest are absent is not known. The DNA gave D and trimming, while V, J and clone size come from that table. The sample has 150,000 to 200,000 clones on record. Roughly 0.74% of the sample goes to the ten largest clones.

The cohort was made up of approximately 670 healthy bone marrow donors. At the time of sampling, all cohort members were nominally healthy, though unrecorded immune exposures were likely present. The donor was CMV seronegative and belonged to the group of 350 or so seronegative cohort members. Every donor gave a peripheral blood sample, and the peripheral blood mononuclear cells from that sample were used for TCR beta sequencing. The Qiagen DNeasy Blood Extraction Kit was used to extract genomic DNA from the blood cell samples. Note on this clone: The target of this receptor is not known.

Including cysteine and phenylalanine, the CDR3 has 18 amino acids. The kept DNA is CDR3 alone, 54 bases in frame from the first base. Trimming leaves V shorter by 4 bases and J shorter by 2 bases, with the junction holding 12 bases beyond the gene matches. The germline V gene yields SGDLS for CDR1 and YYNGEE for CDR2. This clonotype was sampled from a boy between 10 and 17 years old in good health and CMV-seronegative. The sample taken for sequencing was PBMCs. The chain is made from TRBV9 and TRBJ2-2; 9 bases in the junction line up with TRBD2. The DNA sequence is as follows: TGTGCCAGCAGCTTGAATCATGGCGGGGGGGCCAACACCGGGGAGCTGTTTTTT. It is translated as CASSLNHGGGANTGELFF. Joined to the reference TRBV9 and TRBJ2-2 proteins, this CDR3 gives the full variable domain: DSGVTQTPKHLITATGQRVTLRCSPRSGDLSVYWYQQSLDQGLQFLIQYYNGEERAKGNILERFSAQQFPDLHSELNLSSLELGDSALYFCASSLNHGGGANTGELFFGEGSRLTVL.